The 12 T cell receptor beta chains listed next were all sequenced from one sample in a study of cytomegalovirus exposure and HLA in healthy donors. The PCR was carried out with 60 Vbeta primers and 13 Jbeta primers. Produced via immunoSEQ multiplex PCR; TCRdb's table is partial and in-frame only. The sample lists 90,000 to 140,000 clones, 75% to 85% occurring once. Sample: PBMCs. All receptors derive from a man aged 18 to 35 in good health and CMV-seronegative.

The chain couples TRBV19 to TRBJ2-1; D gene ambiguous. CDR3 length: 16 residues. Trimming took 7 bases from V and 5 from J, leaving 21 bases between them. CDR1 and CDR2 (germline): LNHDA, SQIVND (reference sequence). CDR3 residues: CASTPRWAPGHNEQFF. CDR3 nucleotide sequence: TGTGCCAGTACCCCACGGTGGGCCCCTGGGCACAATGAGCAGTTCTTC.

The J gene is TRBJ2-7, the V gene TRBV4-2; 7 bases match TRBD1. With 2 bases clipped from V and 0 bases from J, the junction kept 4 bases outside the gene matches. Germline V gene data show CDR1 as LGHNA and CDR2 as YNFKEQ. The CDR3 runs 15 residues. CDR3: CASSQFRDSSYEQYF. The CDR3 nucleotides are TGTGCCAGCAGCCAATTCCGGGACAGCTCCTACGAGCAGTACTTC.

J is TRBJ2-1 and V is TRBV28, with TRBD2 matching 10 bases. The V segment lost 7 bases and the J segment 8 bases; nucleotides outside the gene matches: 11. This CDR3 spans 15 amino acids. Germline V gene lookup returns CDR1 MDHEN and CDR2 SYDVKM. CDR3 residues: CASKVLAGVWDEQFF. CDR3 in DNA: TGTGCCAGCAAGGTGCTAGCGGGAGTTTGGGATGAGCAGTTCTTC.

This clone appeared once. As DNA, the CDR3 is TGTGCCAGCAGCACGATCGCACTGAGGGACAATGAGCAGTTCTTC. This translates into CASSTIALRDNEQFF. The chain recombines TRBV27 with TRBJ2-1; D may be TRBD2 (5 bases). The V end lost 6 bases, the J end lost 5 bases, and 17 bases lay between the germline ends. The germline V gene encodes CDR1 MNHEY and CDR2 SMNVEV (reference sequence). This CDR3 has 15 residues.

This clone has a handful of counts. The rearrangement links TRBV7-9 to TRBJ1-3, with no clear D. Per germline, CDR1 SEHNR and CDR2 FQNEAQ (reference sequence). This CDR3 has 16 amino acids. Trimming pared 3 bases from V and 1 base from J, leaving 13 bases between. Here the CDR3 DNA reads TGTGCCAGCAGCTTGTGGAGCGGCGGGTCTGGAAACACCATATATTTT. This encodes CASSLWSGGSGNTIYF. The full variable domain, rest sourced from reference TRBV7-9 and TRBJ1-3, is DTGVSQNPRHKITKRGQNVTFRCDPISEHNRLYWYRQTLGQGPEFLTYFQNEAQLEKSRLLSDRFSAERPKGSFSTLEIQRTEQGDSAMYLCASSLWSGGSGNTIYFGEGSWLTVV.

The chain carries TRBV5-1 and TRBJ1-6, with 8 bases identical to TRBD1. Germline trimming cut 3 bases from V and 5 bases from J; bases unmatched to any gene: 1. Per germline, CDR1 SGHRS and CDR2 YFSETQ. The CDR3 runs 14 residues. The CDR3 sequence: CASSSDRDNSPLHF. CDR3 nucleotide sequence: TGCGCCAGCAGCTCGGACAGGGATAATTCACCCCTCCACTTT.

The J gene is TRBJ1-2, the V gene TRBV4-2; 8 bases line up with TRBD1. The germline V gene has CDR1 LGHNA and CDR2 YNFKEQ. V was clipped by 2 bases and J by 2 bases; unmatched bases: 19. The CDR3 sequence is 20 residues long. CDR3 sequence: CASSQKGSQGAALLNYGYTF. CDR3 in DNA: TGTGCCAGCAGCCAAAAGGGTTCTCAGGGGGCAGCCCTTCTAAACTATGGCTACACCTTC.

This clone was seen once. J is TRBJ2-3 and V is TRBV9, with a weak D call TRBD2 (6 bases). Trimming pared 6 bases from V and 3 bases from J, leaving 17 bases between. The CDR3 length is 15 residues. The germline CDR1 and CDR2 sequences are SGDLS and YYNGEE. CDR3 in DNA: TGTGCCAGCACCGCGGCGGTAGCGGTAACAGATACGCAGTATTTT. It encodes CASTAAVAVTDTQYF.

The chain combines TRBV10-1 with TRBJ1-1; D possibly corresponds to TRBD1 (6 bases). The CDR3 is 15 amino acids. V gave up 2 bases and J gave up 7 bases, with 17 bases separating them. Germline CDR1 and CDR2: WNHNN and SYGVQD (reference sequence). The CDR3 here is CASSEGYPGQNEAFF. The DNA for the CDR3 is TGCGCCAGCAGTGAGGGGTATCCCGGACAGAATGAAGCTTTCTTT.

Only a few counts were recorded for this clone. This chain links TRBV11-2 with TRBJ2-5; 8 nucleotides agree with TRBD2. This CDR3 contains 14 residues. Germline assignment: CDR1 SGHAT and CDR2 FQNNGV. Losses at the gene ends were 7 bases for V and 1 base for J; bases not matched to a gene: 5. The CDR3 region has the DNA TGTGCCAGCACGCTAGCGGGTTTCCAAGAGACCCAGTACTTC. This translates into CASTLAGFQETQYF. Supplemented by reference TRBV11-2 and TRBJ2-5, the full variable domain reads EAGVAQSPRYKIIEKRQSVAFWCNPISGHATLYWYQQILGQGPKLLIQFQNNGVVDDSQLPKDRFSAERLKGVDSTLKIQPAKLEDSAVYLCASTLAGFQETQYFGPGTRLLVL.

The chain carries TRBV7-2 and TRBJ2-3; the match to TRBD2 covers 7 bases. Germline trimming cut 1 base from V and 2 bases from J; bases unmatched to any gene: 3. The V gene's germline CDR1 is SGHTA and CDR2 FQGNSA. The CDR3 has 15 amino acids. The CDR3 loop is CASSLDAGVTDTQYF. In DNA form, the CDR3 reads TGTGCCAGCAGCTTAGACGCGGGAGTCACAGATACGCAGTATTTT.

CDR3 coding DNA: TGTGCCAGCAGTTCTCTAGCGGGAGCTTTCAATGAGCAGTTCTTC. This translates into CASSSLAGAFNEQFF. V and J are TRBV28 and TRBJ2-1, with TRBD2 matching over 10 bases. The CDR3 is made up of 15 amino acids. The germline V gene has CDR1 MDHEN and CDR2 SYDVKM. The junction had 6 bases not matched to a gene; V was cut back by 4 bases and J by 6 bases.